This T cell receptor (beta chain) was observed in a study of PD-1 blockade in mismatch repair-deficient tumors (dated by TCRdb to the late 2010s). As for the study more broadly: Between September 2013 and 2016, 75 to 95 consecutive patients with 12 mismatch repair-deficient cancer types, all previously treated and progressing, were enrolled in the trial. Deep sequencing of TCR CDR3 regions was used to track tumor-associated T cell clones in peripheral blood of patients responding to PD-1 blockade.

The library relied on the immunoSEQ multiplex PCR assay. TCRdb re-hosts the immuneACCESS table, in-frame sequences only. Its copies lack some clones; in the studies checked, an unresolved V gene accounts for under half of them, and the cause for the rest is not known. This sample comprises approximately 130,000 clones, about 88% of them detected only once. The ten largest clones represent about 14% of the sample. This clone was observed a few times. Its antigen is currently not known. Base qualities are not at hand, and no much larger clone is one base apart. The research as a whole found: Tumor-resident clones, often undetectable in blood before treatment, expanded rapidly after pembrolizumab and then contracted, generally before radiologic responses.

For every enrolled patient, mismatch repair deficiency was confirmed by either polymerase chain reaction or immunohistochemistry. TCR sequencing was carried out for a few patients who responded to pembrolizumab therapy. The phase II trial prospectively evaluated PD-1 blockade with pembrolizumab in advanced mismatch repair-deficient cancers, independent of tissue of origin. Peripheral blood T cell samples were serially collected before and at multiple times after PD-1 blockade was started. The timing of each blood sample was reported as weeks after the first dose of pembrolizumab. The CDR3, cysteine through phenylalanine, is 13 amino acids long. This entry keeps only the CDR3 DNA: 39 bases, framed from base 1. CDR1 and CDR2 are read off the germline V gene (reference sequence) as MNHEY and SMNVEV. The junction carries 8 bases between V and J, which are trimmed by 0 bases and 5 bases respectively.

The sequence joins TRBV27 to TRBJ2-7; matching of 6 bases hints at TRBD1 as the D gene. The sample in question was peripheral blood, obtained 44 weeks after starting pembrolizumab. The receptor was isolated from an adult with mismatch repair-deficient cancer. The DNA sequence follows: TGTGCCAGCAGTTTATCAAGGGGGAACGAGCAGTACTTC. Its protein reads: CASSLSRGNEQYF.